This T cell receptor beta chain is drawn from a study of T cell changes during pregnancy in multiple sclerosis. The table came from immunoSEQ multiplex PCR; TCRdb's copy has only in-frame clones and leaves some out. This table holds about 100,000 clones, roughly 92% found once. The CDR3 has 15 amino acids. Germline V gene sequence: CDR1 SGHVS, CDR2 FQNEAQ. The V gene end was trimmed by 7 bases and the J gene end by 3 bases; junction bases not matched to a gene: 6. The V and J genes are TRBV7-8 and TRBJ2-1; 10 nucleotides match TRBD2. The specimen comprised peripheral blood, sampled after pregnancy. The source of this sequence is a female donor with multiple sclerosis, enrolled in a pregnancy study. The CDR3 here is CASIKLAGFYNEQFF. The CDR3 nucleotides read TGTGCCAGCATCAAACTAGCGGGATTCTACAATGAGCAGTTCTTC. Complete variable domain (other parts from reference TRBV7-8 and TRBJ2-1): GAGVSQSPRYKVAKRGQDVALRCDPISGHVSLFWYQQALGQGPEFLTYFQNEAQLDKSGLPSDRFFAERPEGSVSTLKIQRTQQEDSAVYLCASIKLAGFYNEQFFGPGTRLTVL.